The 3 T cell receptor beta chains given below trace back to one sample, sequenced in a study of T cell responses to AZD1222 COVID-19 vaccine. The protocol was immunoSEQ multiplex PCR, while the TCRdb copy is restricted to in-frame clones and leaves out a portion. The repertoire holds fewer than 200,000 clones, with approximately 90% as singletons. The sequencing used peripheral blood, collected 28 days after the second AZD1222 dose. The source is an adult who received the AZD1222 COVID-19 vaccine.

The chain links TRBV5-1 to TRBJ2-7, with D perhaps TRBD2 (6 bases). This CDR3 has 14 amino acids. Germline lookup yields CDR1 SGHRS and CDR2 YFSETQ. The V gene lost 1 base and the J gene lost 4 bases, with 12 bases spanning the gap. The CDR3 protein is CASSLPSVQYEQYF. CDR3 in DNA: TGCGCCAGCAGCTTGCCTAGCGTGCAATACGAGCAGTACTTC. Full variable domain (rest looked up from reference TRBV5-1 and TRBJ2-7): KAGVTQTPRYLIKTRGQQVTLSCSPISGHRSVSWYQQTPGQGLQFLFEYFSETQRNKGNFPGRFSGRQFSNSRSEMNVSTLELGDSALYLCASSLPSVQYEQYFGPGTRLTVT.

CDR3 amino acids: CASSLASGQETQYF. CDR3 DNA sequence: TGTGCCAGCAGCTTGGCCAGCGGACAAGAGACCCAGTACTTC. The chain has TRBV5-4 and TRBJ2-5; D is possibly TRBD2 (5 bases). The germline V and J ends were trimmed by 0 bases and 2 bases, with 8 bases remaining between them. The germline gives CDR1 SGHNT, CDR2 YYREEE (reference sequence). There are 14 residues in the CDR3.

The rearrangement links TRBV3-1 (or the pseudogene TRBV3-2) to TRBJ2-3; possible D gene TRBD2, 5 bases. The CDR3 is 17 amino acids. Trimming left V 2 bases short and J 3 bases short, with 18 bases between. Germline V lookup: CDR1 LGHDT, CDR2 YNNKEL (reference sequence). In nucleotides, the CDR3 is TGTGCCAGCAGCCAATTGCTCGACTTGGGAGCGACAGATACGCAGTATTTT. Amino acid sequence: CASSQLLDLGATDTQYF.